What follows describes a single T cell receptor (beta chain). The read comes to an end 3 residues before the CDR3 does, leaving the germline J gene to fill in the end. The germline CDR1 and CDR2 sequences are KGHSH and LQKENI. V lost 5 bases, J lost 2 bases, and 8 bases stayed unmatched. This CDR3 has 15 amino acids. This specimen belongs to a study of Tregs in tolerant kidney transplant recipients. The method was immunoSEQ multiplex PCR; TCRdb's version includes in-frame clones alone and lacks a portion of them. This sample's clone table lists roughly 48,000 clones. The sequence derives from a human donor who received a combined kidney and bone marrow transplant. The V call is TRBV18, the J call TRBJ1-1, with 7 bases that match TRBD1. This sample comprised CD4+ T cells from blood, obtained before the transplant. The sequenced CDR3 bases are TGTGCCAGCTCATTACAGGGGTCCCCTAACACTGAA. Translating it yields CASSLQGSPNTE. The CDR3 in its entirety is CASSLQGSPNTEAFF.